The TCR beta chain described here comes from a study of beta chain features in type 1 diabetes. The authors reverse transcribed all of the isolated RNA, so sequencing captured expressed TCRB transcripts. Libraries were prepared by immunoSEQ multiplex PCR; TCRdb keeps only in-frame clonotypes and omits some of them. The repertoire holds 300,000 to 400,000 clones, around an eighth seen once, with more than 0.015% in the top ten. In the case of this clone: Antigen: not known.

General study results and limits: All four CD4+ subsets from Type 1 diabetes patients carried moderately but significantly shorter TCRB CDR3s.

The V and J ends lost 4 bases and 9 bases respectively, with 16 bases between them. In germline, CDR1 is SGHDT, CDR2 YYEEEE. This CDR3 spans 13 amino acids. This sequence joins TRBV5-6 and TRBJ1-1; D perhaps matches TRBD1 (6 bases). This TCR was recovered from a man younger than 30 in good health. Source material: naive CD4+ T cells from blood. CDR3 protein: CASSLNRASQAFF. In DNA, the CDR3 is TGTGCCAGCAGCCTGAACAGGGCCTCTCAAGCTTTCTTT.